Sequencing of this TCR beta chain was carried out in a study of identical twins. Study-level results: Invariant T cells like MAIT and iNKT could partly confound the zero-insertion analyses. Its conclusions, products of cross-sectional statistical analysis, did not come from following the same donors.

The CDR3 contains 13 residues. The germline CDR1 and CDR2 sequences are MNHEY and SVGEGT. V lost 5 bases to trimming and J lost 6 bases, with 14 bases between them. A universal primer site arose from template switching, and cDNA bore unique molecular identifiers. MiXCR, run by TCRdb on the 5' RACE reads, gives a single entry per CDR3 protein. Here the sample spans 300,000 or so distinct CDR3 sequences, around 9.7% being singletons. Only healthy Caucasians were enrolled as donors. At least ten counts were recorded for this clonotype. Antigen specificity is unknown. These sequences were also reported in another study, on yellow fever vaccine responses in identical twins.

This sequence was found in a young woman in good health. The chain couples TRBV6-2 or TRBV6-3 to TRBJ2-7; D is ambiguous. The sequenced sample was CD8+ T cells sorted from blood. The CDR3 reads CASSPPAPGEQYF. CDR3 DNA: TGTGCCAGCAGTCCCCCCGCCCCGGGCGAGCAGTACTTC.